This paragraph reports one TCR beta chain. The CDR3 has 16 amino acids. CDR1 is MNHNS and CDR2 is SASEGT in the germline V gene. Losses at the gene ends were 2 bases for V and 5 bases for J; bases not matched to a gene: 11. This entry is derived from a study of blood T cell repertoires in COVID-19. Study summary: From T cells, B-cell-depleted T cells, or PBMCs came the material, which was cDNA or gDNA.

Profiling relied on immunoSEQ multiplex PCR, and the TCRdb table lists in-frame clones only, not all of them. Among 100,000 to 150,000 clones listed, 84% were seen once. Sequencing input: peripheral blood. The chain is built from TRBV6-1 and TRBJ2-5; 7 nucleotides align to TRBD1. The sequence was collected from a man in his fifties or sixties with acute or convalescent COVID-19. The chain's CDR3 is CASSESPGQVGETQYF. The CDR3 nucleotides are TGTGCCAGCAGTGAATCCCCTGGACAGGTAGGGGAGACCCAGTACTTC.